This TCR beta chain derives from a study of cytomegalovirus exposure and HLA in healthy donors. General study findings and limits: A cluster of highly shared sequence variants was likely a sequencing artifact.

This PCR relied on a set of 60 Vbeta primers and 13 Jbeta primers. The method was immunoSEQ multiplex PCR; TCRdb's version includes in-frame clones alone and lacks a portion of them. The sample comprises approximately 160,000 clones, over 60% of which are singletons, and about 3% rests with the top ten. This CDR3 comprises 12 residues. Germline assignment: CDR1 WNHNN and CDR2 SYGVQD (reference sequence). Trimming removed 8 bases from V and 3 bases from J; junction bases left unmatched: 0. This clone was counted a few times. Its cognate antigen is unknown. The clonotype originates from a woman in her 30s in good health and CMV-seropositive. V is TRBV10-1 and J is TRBJ2-2; TRBD2 matches 7 bases. The sequencing sample was made of PBMCs. The DNA for the CDR3 is TGCGCCAGCGGGGGGGACACCGGGGAGCTGTTTTTT. Amino acids: CASGGDTGELFF.